This T cell receptor beta chain is drawn from a study of shared clonotypes between healthy human individuals. The V end lost 5 bases, the J end lost 3 bases, and 11 bases lay between the germline ends. This CDR3 comprises 13 residues. Germline CDR1 reads SGHTA; CDR2 reads FQGNSA. This table comes from immunoSEQ multiplex PCR, and its TCRdb copy is limited to in-frame clones, with some not included. The table records over a million clones, 70% to 80% of them present only once. This sequence originates from a man between 18 and 35 years old in good health. Some clones in this sample may be carry-over from other donors' samples. What was sequenced was memory CD4+ T cells from PBMCs. Subset indicated: CD45RA-negative fraction. The gene calls are TRBV7-2 and TRBJ2-7, with unresolved D. The CDR3 sequence: CASSTARGYEQYF. DNA for the CDR3: TGTGCCAGCAGCACCGCGAGAGGCTACGAGCAGTACTTC.